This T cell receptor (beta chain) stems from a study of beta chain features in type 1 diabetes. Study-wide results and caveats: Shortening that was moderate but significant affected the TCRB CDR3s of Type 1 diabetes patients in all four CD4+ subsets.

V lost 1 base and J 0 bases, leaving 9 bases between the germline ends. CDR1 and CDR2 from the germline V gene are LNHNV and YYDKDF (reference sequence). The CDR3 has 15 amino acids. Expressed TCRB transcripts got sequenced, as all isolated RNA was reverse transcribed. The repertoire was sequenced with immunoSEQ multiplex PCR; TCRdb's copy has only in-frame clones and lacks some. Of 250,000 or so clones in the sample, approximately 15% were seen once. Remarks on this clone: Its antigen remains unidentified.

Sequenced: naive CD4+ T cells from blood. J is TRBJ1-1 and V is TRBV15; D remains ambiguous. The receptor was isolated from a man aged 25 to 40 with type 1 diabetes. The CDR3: CATSRGLAMNTEAFF. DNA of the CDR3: TGTGCCACCAGCAGAGGTTTGGCCATGAACACTGAAGCTTTCTTT.